This TCR beta chain originates from a study of CD8 T cells in ankylosing spondylitis. General study findings and limits: Characteristic, it appeared, of ankylosing spondylitis blood was a TCR beta motif of several highly homologous variants. Matched ankylosing spondylitis synovial fluid reportedly showed significant enrichment of disease-linked clones.

Preparation of TCR beta libraries was done by quantitative 5'-RACE with molecular barcodes. MiXCR was run by TCRdb on the 5' RACE reads, yielding one entry per CDR3 protein. The sample lists tens of thousands of distinct CDR3 sequences; 27% were seen once. Germline CDR1 reads DFQATT; CDR2 reads SNEGSKA (reference sequence). Between the trimmed V and J ends, which lost 4 bases and 5 bases, there was a span of 6 bases. The CDR3 consists of 11 residues. The sample holds a few counts of this clonotype. Its matching antigen is unknown. The sequencing input was blood, either unsorted or a sorted T cell fraction (not recorded which). The chain joins TRBV20-1 to TRBJ2-1; D is undetermined. The sequence was collected from a male donor with ankylosing spondylitis or in good health (not recorded which). The CDR3 loop reads CSATNNNEQFF. The DNA for the CDR3 is TGCAGTGCTACTAATAACAATGAGCAGTTCTTC.